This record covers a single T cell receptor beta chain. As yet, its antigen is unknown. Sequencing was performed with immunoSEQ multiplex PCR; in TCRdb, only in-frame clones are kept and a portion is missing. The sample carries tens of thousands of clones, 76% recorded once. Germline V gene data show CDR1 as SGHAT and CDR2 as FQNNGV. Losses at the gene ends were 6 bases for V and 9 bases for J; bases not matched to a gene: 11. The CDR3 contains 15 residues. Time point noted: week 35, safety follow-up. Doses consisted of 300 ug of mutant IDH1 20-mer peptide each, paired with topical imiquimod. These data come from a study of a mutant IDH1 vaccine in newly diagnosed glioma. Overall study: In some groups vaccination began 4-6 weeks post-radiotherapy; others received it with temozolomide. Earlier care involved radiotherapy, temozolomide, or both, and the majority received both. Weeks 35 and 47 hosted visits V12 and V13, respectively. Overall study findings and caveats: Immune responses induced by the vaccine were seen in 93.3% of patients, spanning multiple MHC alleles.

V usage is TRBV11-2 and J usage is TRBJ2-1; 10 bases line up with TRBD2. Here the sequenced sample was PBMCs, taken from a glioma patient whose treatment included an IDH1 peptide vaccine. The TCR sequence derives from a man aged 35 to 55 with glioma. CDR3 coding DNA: TGTGCCAGCAGGCCACTAGCGGGACGGTCGGGTGAGCAGTTCTTC. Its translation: CASRPLAGRSGEQFF.